Given below is one TCR beta chain in context. Antigen unknown. The PCR ran on 60 Vbeta and 13 Jbeta primers. Using immunoSEQ multiplex PCR, the repertoire was profiled, and TCRdb retains in-frame clones only, with some absent. The sample contains 200,000 to 250,000 clones, roughly 79% of which appear only once. The sample is drawn from a study of cytomegalovirus exposure and HLA in healthy donors. Study-level background: Early released data had around 88 million unique TCRs, all coming from HLA-typed donors.

Regarding the study as a whole: No immune exposure information besides CMV serostatus was available.

The receptor's source is a woman between 40 and 50 years old in good health and CMV-seronegative. Source material: PBMCs.

This chain's CDR3 is CASSRTDEPLHF. The CDR3 DNA reads as TGTGCCAGCAGCCGGACAGATGAACCCCTCCACTTT. The gene calls are TRBV5-4 and TRBJ1-6; D is possibly TRBD1 (6 bases). The CDR3 covers 12 residues. Trimming removed 4 bases at V and 12 bases at J, with 11 bases between. CDR1 is SGHNT, CDR2 YYREEE, per germline (reference sequence). Looking up the rest from reference TRBV5-4 and TRBJ1-6 gives the full variable domain: ETGVTQSPTHLIKTRGQQVTLRCSSQSGHNTVSWYQQALGQGPQFIFQYYREEENGRGNFPPRFSGLQFPNYSSELNVNALELDDSALYLCASSRTDEPLHFGNGTRLTVT.